Sequencing of this T cell receptor (beta chain) was carried out in a study of shared clonotypes between healthy human individuals. About the study: The donor group consisted of a couple of women and three men, aged 18 to 49.

Profiling relied on immunoSEQ multiplex PCR, and the TCRdb table lists in-frame clones only, not all of them. The table has about 490,000 clones, approximately 80% seen once. This CDR3 contains 14 residues. Losses at the gene ends were 4 bases for V and 6 bases for J; bases not matched to a gene: 8. The germline CDR1 and CDR2 sequences are SGHVS and FQNEAQ. The source is a woman aged 40 to 49 in good health. Some clones in this sample may be carry-over from other donors' samples. The chain uses TRBV7-8 and TRBJ2-7; 8 bases line up with TRBD1. Sequencing was carried out using PBMCs. The CDR3 nucleotides read TGTGCCAGCAGCTCCCGGACAGGGTTGGCCGAGCAGTACTTC. It yields the protein CASSSRTGLAEQYF.